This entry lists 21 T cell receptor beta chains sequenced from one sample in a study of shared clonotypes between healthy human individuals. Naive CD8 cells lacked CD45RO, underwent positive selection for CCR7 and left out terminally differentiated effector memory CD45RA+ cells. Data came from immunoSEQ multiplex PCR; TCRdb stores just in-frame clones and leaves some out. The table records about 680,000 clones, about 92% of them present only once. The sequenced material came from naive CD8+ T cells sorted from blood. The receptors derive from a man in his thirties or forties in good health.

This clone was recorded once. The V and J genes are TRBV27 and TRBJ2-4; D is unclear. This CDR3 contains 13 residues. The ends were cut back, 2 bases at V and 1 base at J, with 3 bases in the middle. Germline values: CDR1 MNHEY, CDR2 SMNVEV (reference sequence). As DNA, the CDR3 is TGTGCCAGCAGTTTAGCGGCCAAAAACATTCAGTACTTC. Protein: CASSLAAKNIQYF.

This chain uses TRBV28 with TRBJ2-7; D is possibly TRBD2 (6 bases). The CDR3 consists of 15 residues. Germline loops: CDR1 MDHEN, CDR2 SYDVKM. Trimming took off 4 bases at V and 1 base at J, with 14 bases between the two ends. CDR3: CASSSRRAGSYEQYF. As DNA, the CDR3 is TGTGCCAGCAGTTCCCGCCGGGCGGGATCCTACGAGCAGTACTTC. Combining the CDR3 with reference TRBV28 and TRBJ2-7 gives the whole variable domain DVKVTQSSRYLVKRTGEKVFLECVQDMDHENMFWYRQDPGLGLRLIYFSYDVKMKEKGDIPEGYSVSREKKERFSLILESASTNQTSMYLCASSSRRAGSYEQYFGPGTRLTVT.

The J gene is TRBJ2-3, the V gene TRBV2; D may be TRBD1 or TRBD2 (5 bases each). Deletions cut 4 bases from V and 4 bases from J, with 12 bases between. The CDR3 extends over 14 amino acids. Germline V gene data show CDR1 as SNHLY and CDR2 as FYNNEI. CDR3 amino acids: CASSALGAPDTQYF. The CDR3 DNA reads TGTGCCAGCAGTGCTCTCGGGGCCCCAGATACGCAGTATTTT.

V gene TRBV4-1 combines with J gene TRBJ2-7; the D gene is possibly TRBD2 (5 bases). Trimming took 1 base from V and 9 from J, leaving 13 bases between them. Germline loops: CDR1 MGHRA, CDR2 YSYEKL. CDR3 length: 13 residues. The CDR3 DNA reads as TGCGCCAGCAGCCAAGTCTCGGGGAAGGGGCAGTACTTC. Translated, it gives CASSQVSGKGQYF.

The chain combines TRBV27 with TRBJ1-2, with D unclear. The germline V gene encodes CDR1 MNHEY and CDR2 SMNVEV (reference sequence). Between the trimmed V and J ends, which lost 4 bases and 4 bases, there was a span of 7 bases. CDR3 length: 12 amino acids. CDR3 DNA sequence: TGTGCCAGCAGTTCCGGGCCCTATGGCTACACCTTC. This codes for CASSSGPYGYTF.

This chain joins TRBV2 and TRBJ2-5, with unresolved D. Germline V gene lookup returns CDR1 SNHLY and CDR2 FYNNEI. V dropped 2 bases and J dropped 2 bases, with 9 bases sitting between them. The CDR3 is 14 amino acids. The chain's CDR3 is CASSELRVQETQYF. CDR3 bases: TGTGCCAGCAGTGAACTCCGGGTTCAAGAGACCCAGTACTTC.

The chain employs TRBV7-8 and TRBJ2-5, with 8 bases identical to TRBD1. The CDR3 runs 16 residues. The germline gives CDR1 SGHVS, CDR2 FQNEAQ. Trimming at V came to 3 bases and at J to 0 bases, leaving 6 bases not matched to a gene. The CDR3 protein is CASSLARTGYQETQYF. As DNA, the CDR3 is TGTGCCAGCAGCTTGGCCCGGACAGGGTACCAAGAGACCCAGTACTTC.

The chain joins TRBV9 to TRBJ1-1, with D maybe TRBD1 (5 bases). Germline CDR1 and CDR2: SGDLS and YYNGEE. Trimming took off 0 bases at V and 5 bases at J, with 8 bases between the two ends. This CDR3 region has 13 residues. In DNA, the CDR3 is TGTGCCAGCAGCGTAGGACAGATAACTGAAGCTTTCTTT. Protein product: CASSVGQITEAFF. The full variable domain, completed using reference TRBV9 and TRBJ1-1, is DSGVTQTPKHLITATGQRVTLRCSPRSGDLSVYWYQQSLDQGLQFLIQYYNGEERAKGNILERFSAQQFPDLHSELNLSSLELGDSALYFCASSVGQITEAFFGQGTRLTVV.

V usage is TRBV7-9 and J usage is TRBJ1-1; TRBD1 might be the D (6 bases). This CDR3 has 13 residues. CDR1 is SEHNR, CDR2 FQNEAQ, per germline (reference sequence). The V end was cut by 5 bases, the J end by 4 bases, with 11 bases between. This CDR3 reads CASSEGVGTEAFF. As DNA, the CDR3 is TGTGCCAGCAGCGAGGGGGTTGGCACTGAAGCTTTCTTT.

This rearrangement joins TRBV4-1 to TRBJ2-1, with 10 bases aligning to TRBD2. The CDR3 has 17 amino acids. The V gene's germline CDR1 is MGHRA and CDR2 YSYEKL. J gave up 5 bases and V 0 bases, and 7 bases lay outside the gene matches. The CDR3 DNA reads TGCGCCAGCAGCCAAGATTATGGGACTAGCGTCAACAATGAGCAGTTCTTC. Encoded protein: CASSQDYGTSVNNEQFF.

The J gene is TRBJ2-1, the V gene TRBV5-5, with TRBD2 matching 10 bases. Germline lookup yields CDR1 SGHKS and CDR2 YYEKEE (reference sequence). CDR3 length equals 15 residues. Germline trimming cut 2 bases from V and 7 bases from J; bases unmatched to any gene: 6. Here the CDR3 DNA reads TGTGCCAGCAGCTTATCCCTAGCGGGAGTTAATGAGCAGTTCTTC. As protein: CASSLSLAGVNEQFF.

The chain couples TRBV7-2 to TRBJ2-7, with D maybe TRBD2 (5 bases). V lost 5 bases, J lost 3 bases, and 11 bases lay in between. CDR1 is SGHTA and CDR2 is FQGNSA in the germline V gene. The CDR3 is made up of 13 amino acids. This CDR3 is CASSPGNLYEQYF. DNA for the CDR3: TGTGCCAGCAGCCCCGGGAATCTCTACGAGCAGTACTTC. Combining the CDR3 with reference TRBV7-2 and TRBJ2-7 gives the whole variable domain GAGVSQSPSNKVTEKGKDVELRCDPISGHTALYWYRQSLGQGLEFLIYFQGNSAPDKSGLPSDRFSAERTGGSVSTLTIQRTQQEDSAVYLCASSPGNLYEQYFGPGTRLTVT.

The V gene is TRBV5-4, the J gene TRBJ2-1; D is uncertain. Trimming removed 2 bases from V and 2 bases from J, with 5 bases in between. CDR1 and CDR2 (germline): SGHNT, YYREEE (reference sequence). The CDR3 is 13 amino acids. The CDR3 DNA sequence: TGTGCCAGCAGCTTTGGGGCCTACAATGAGCAGTTCTTC. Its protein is CASSFGAYNEQFF.

The CDR3 here is CASSLSPYTDTQYF. Written as DNA, the CDR3 is TGTGCCAGCAGTTTATCTCCGTATACAGATACGCAGTATTTT. The rearrangement joins TRBV27 to TRBJ2-3; D ambiguous. Germline V gene sequence: CDR1 MNHEY, CDR2 SMNVEV (reference sequence). CDR3 length equals 14 residues. V lost 0 bases, J lost 3 bases, and 7 bases lay in between.

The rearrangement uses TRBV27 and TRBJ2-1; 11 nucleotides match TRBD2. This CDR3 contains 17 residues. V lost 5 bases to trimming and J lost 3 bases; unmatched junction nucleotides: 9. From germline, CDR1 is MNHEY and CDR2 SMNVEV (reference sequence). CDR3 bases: TGTGCCAGCAGTGAAGTGGGACTAGCGGACATCTACAATGAGCAGTTCTTC. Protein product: CASSEVGLADIYNEQFF.

The CDR3 DNA follows: TGTGCCAGTCTGGGGGGAATCAAGACCCAGTACTTC. This codes for CASLGGIKTQYF. The rearrangement uses TRBV6-6 and TRBJ2-5, with D tentatively TRBD2 (6 bases). CDR3 size: 12 residues. The germline V and J ends were trimmed by 9 bases and 6 bases, with 14 bases remaining between them. Germline V gene lookup returns CDR1 MNHNY and CDR2 SVGAGI (reference sequence).

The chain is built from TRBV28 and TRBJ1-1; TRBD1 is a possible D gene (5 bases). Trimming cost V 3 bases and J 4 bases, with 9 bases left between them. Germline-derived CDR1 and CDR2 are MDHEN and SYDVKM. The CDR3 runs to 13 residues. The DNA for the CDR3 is TGTGCCAGCAGTTTTGGGGGAGGCACTGAAGCTTTCTTT. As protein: CASSFGGGTEAFF.

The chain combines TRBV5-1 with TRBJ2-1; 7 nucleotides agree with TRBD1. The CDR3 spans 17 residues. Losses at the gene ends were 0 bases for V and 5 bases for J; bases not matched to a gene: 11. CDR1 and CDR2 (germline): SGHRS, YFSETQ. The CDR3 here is CASSLAFRTGKNNEQFF. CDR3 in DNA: TGCGCCAGCAGCTTGGCCTTTCGGACAGGCAAGAACAATGAGCAGTTCTTC.

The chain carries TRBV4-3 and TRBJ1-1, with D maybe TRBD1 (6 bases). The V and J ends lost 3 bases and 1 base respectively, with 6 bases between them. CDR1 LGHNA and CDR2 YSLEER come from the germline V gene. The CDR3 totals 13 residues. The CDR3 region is CASSQGQNTEAFF. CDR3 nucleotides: TGCGCCAGCAGCCAGGGACAGAACACTGAAGCTTTCTTT.

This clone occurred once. The CDR3 protein is CASSLVGGANGYTF. The CDR3 region has the DNA TGTGCCAGCAGCTTGGTTGGAGGGGCTAATGGCTACACCTTC. The chain is built from TRBV5-6 and TRBJ1-2; tentative D call: TRBD1 (5 bases). Trimming left V 0 bases short and J 6 bases short, with 12 bases between. The CDR3 consists of 14 residues. CDR1 and CDR2 (germline): SGHDT, YYEEEE.

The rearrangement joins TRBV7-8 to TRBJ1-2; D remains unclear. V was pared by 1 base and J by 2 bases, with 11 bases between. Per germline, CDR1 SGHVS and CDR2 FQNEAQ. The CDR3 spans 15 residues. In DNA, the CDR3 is TGTGCCAGCAGCTTAGGCCAGCCGAGAAACTATGGCTACACCTTC. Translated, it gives CASSLGQPRNYGYTF.